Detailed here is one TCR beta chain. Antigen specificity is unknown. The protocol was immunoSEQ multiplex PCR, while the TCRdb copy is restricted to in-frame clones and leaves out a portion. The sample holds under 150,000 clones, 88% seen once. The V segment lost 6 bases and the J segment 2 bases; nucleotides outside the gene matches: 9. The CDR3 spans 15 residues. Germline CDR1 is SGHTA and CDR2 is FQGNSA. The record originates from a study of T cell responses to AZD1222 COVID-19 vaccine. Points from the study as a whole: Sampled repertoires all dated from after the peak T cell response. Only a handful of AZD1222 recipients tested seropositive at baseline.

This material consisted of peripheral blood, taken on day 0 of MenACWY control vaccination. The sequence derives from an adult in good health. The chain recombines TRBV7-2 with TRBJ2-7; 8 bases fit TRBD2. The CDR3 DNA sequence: TGTGCCAGCAGTCTTTTGGCGGGAGGTACCTACGAGCAGTACTTC. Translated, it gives CASSLLAGGTYEQYF. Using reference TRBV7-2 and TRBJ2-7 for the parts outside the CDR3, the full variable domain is GAGVSQSPSNKVTEKGKDVELRCDPISGHTALYWYRQSLGQGLEFLIYFQGNSAPDKSGLPSDRFSAERTGGSVSTLTIQRTQQEDSAVYLCASSLLAGGTYEQYFGPGTRLTVT.